The 20 T cell receptor beta chains listed next were all sequenced from one sample in a study of blood T cell repertoires in COVID-19. TCRdb keeps only in-frame clones here, not all; method: immunoSEQ multiplex PCR. The sample has 200,000 to 250,000 clones, 90% seen once. Sequencing used PBMCs or T cells enriched from blood (not recorded which). All receptors derive from a man in his thirties or forties who had been exposed to COVID-19.

V is TRBV27 and J is TRBJ1-6; TRBD1 might be the D (5 bases). Trimming took 6 bases from V and 6 from J, leaving 15 bases between them. The CDR3 extends over 15 amino acids. Looked up from germline, CDR1 is MNHEY and CDR2 is SMNVEV (reference sequence). Written as DNA, the CDR3 is TGTGCCAGCAGATTGGGGGGAATAGGTAATTCACCCCTCCACTTT. It is translated as CASRLGGIGNSPLHF.

The chain joins TRBV9 to TRBJ2-1; 7 nucleotides agree with TRBD1. The germline gives CDR1 SGDLS, CDR2 YYNGEE. This CDR3 has 14 amino acids. Trimming removed 4 bases from V and 6 bases from J; junction bases left unmatched: 7. The CDR3 DNA reads TGTGCCAGCAGCAAAGAGGGGGCGGCCAATGAGCAGTTCTTC. The encoded protein is CASSKEGAANEQFF.

This clone appeared once. CDR3 loop: CAWSDLTGAEAFF. CDR3 coding DNA: TGTGCCTGGAGTGACCTAACGGGGGCTGAAGCTTTCTTT. The chain couples TRBV30 to TRBJ1-1, with a weak D call TRBD1 (5 bases). CDR3 size: 13 residues. CDR1 and CDR2 from the germline V gene are GTSNPN and SVGIG (reference sequence). V shed 1 base and J shed 6 bases, with 12 bases lying between them.

The chain has TRBV2 and TRBJ1-2; D might be TRBD1 (6 bases). With 11 bases removed from V and 8 bases from J, the gap between germline ends came to 15 bases. Germline-derived CDR1 and CDR2 are SNHLY and FYNNEI. There are 11 residues in the CDR3. The CDR3 bases are TGTGCCCTCCGGCAGGGGTACGGCTACACCTTC. Its translation is CALRQGYGYTF.

The V and J genes are TRBV20-1 and TRBJ2-1; the match to TRBD2 covers 13 bases. V shed 3 bases and J 0 bases; nucleotides not matched to a gene: 8. The germline gives CDR1 DFQATT, CDR2 SNEGSKA (reference sequence). CDR3 length: 18 residues. In DNA, the CDR3 is TGCAGTGCTAGTTTCCGACTAGCGGGGGGCAGCTCCTACAATGAGCAGTTCTTC. This codes for CSASFRLAGGSSYNEQFF.

The J gene is TRBJ1-1, the V gene TRBV7-6; D uncertain. V lost 3 bases, J lost 4 bases, and 9 bases lay in between. Germline V gene sequence: CDR1 SGHVS, CDR2 FNYEAQ. This CDR3 has 13 residues. Written as DNA, the CDR3 is TGTGCCAGCAGCTTTGGCCCGGGCACTGAAGCTTTCTTT. Amino acids: CASSFGPGTEAFF.

V gene TRBV2 combines with J gene TRBJ2-5; 7 bases are shared with TRBD2. Trimming cost V 7 bases and J 3 bases; bases outside gene matches: 11. Germline V CDR1 and CDR2: SNHLY, FYNNEI. This CDR3 contains 15 residues. The CDR3 DNA is TGTGCCAGCACCCGAGACGGCAGCGGGGAAGAGACCCAGTACTTC. Translation: CASTRDGSGEETQYF.

The chain uses TRBV20-1 and TRBJ1-3, with no clear D. V dropped 3 bases and J dropped 3 bases, with 12 bases sitting between them. Per germline, CDR1 DFQATT and CDR2 SNEGSKA (reference sequence). The CDR3 is made up of 14 amino acids. CDR3 coding DNA: TGCAGTGCTAGTCTGAGTTTTGGTGGAAACACCATATATTTT. Protein sequence: CSASLSFGGNTIYF.

The rearrangement links TRBV4-3 to TRBJ2-7; TRBD1 matches 8 bases. CDR3 size: 17 residues. The J segment lost 3 bases and the V segment lost 0 bases, leaving 10 bases of the junction unmatched. Germline V CDR1 and CDR2: LGHNA, YSLEER. CDR3 bases: TGCGCCAGCAGCCAAGAGGGAGGACAGGGTACTCGCTACGAGCAGTACTTC. Translation gives CASSQEGGQGTRYEQYF.

The chain employs TRBV9 and TRBJ1-4, with D perhaps TRBD1 (6 bases). Germline V CDR1 and CDR2: SGDLS, YYNGEE. This CDR3 is 15 amino acids long. Trimming left V 3 bases short and J 8 bases short, with 17 bases between. This chain's CDR3 is CASSARTGWGEKLFF. DNA for the CDR3: TGTGCCAGCAGCGCCCGTACAGGGTGGGGGGAAAAACTGTTTTTT.

The gene calls are TRBV5-1 and TRBJ1-3; D might be TRBD1 (5 bases). The ends were cut back, 7 bases at V and 2 bases at J, with 13 bases in the middle. Germline CDR1 reads SGHRS; CDR2 reads YFSETQ. The CDR3 covers 14 residues. In DNA form, the CDR3 reads TGCGCCAGCTCGGAGGGCAGGGCTGGAAACACCATATATTTT. Its translation is CASSEGRAGNTIYF.

This clone was seen a single time. V is TRBV30 and J is TRBJ1-1, with D unclear. The ends were cut back, 3 bases at V and 6 bases at J, with 14 bases in the middle. Per the germline V gene, CDR1 is GTSNPN and CDR2 is SVGIG (reference sequence). The CDR3 runs to 13 residues. The CDR3 DNA reads TGTGCCTGGAGCCGTGTTGGCGGGGCTGAAGCTTTCTTT. It codes for CAWSRVGGAEAFF.

This chain uses TRBV3-1 (or the pseudogene TRBV3-2) with TRBJ1-3, with D unresolved. The CDR3 runs 16 residues. Trimming cost V 1 base and J 0 bases, with 10 bases left between them. Germline V gene sequence: CDR1 LGHDT, CDR2 YNNKEL (reference sequence). The CDR3 protein is CASSQVQTLSGNTIYF. CDR3 nucleotide sequence: TGTGCCAGCAGCCAAGTACAGACCCTCTCTGGAAACACCATATATTTT.

The gene calls are TRBV7-3 and TRBJ1-1; possibly TRBD1 for D (5 bases). CDR1 and CDR2 from the germline V gene are SGHTA and FQGTGA. CDR3 size: 14 residues. V was pared by 10 bases and J by 5 bases, with 20 bases between. The CDR3 nucleotides read TGTGCCACGGGGGAGGGAGAGGAAAGGACTGAAGCTTTCTTT. Translation: CATGEGEERTEAFF.

This chain links TRBV7-2 with TRBJ1-6; no reliable D call. CDR1 is SGHTA, CDR2 FQGNSA, per germline. CDR3 size: 15 residues. The V gene lost 5 bases and the J gene lost 0 bases, with 8 bases spanning the gap. The CDR3 reads CASSEASSYNSPLHF. The CDR3 DNA sequence: TGTGCCAGCAGCGAAGCTAGCTCCTATAATTCACCCCTCCACTTT.

This chain joins TRBV5-1 and TRBJ2-7; 10 bases are a match to TRBD2. The CDR3 is 14 amino acids. Germline V lookup: CDR1 SGHRS, CDR2 YFSETQ. The V segment lost 2 bases and the J segment 3 bases; nucleotides outside the gene matches: 2. As DNA, the CDR3 is TGCGCCAGCAGCTTAGGGACTAGCGTCTACGAGCAGTACTTC. Encoded protein: CASSLGTSVYEQYF.

The rearrangement joins TRBV28 to TRBJ1-5, with D unclear. Germline CDR1 MDHEN, CDR2 SYDVKM. CDR3 size: 12 residues. V gave up 4 bases and J gave up 4 bases, with 5 bases separating them. The chain's CDR3 is CASSSPNQPQHF. CDR3 nucleotide sequence: TGTGCCAGCAGTTCTCCTAATCAGCCCCAGCATTTT.

The V call is TRBV19, the J call TRBJ1-2; 9 bases fit TRBD1. The CDR3 extends over 16 amino acids. The V gene end was trimmed by 0 bases and the J gene end by 4 bases; junction bases not matched to a gene: 6. CDR1 and CDR2 from the germline V gene are LNHDA and SQIVND (reference sequence). The CDR3 reads CASSIDHETGGYGYTF. The CDR3 nucleotides are TGTGCCAGTAGTATAGATCATGAGACAGGGGGCTATGGCTACACCTTC.

This sequence joins TRBV27 and TRBJ1-5; D is undetermined. Trimming removed 2 bases at V and 1 base at J, with 6 bases between. This CDR3 is 14 amino acids long. CDR1 and CDR2 from the germline V gene are MNHEY and SMNVEV (reference sequence). The CDR3 protein is CASSLGRSNQPQHF. In DNA, the CDR3 is TGTGCCAGCAGTTTAGGTCGGAGCAATCAGCCCCAGCATTTT.

This CDR3 reads CASSEGTDTDTQYF. The CDR3, as DNA: TGTGCCAGCAGTGAAGGGACAGACACAGATACGCAGTATTTT. V is TRBV2 and J is TRBJ2-3; a weak D match, TRBD1 (6 bases). From germline, CDR1 is SNHLY and CDR2 FYNNEI. V lost 1 base to trimming and J lost 2 bases, with 7 bases between them. CDR3 length: 14 amino acids.